Presented here are 25 T cell receptor beta chains from one specimen sequenced in a study of beta chain features in type 1 diabetes. Study findings and constraints: Moderately but significantly shorter TCRB CDR3s were found in Type 1 diabetes patients in all four CD4+ subsets.

Antigen specificity for these receptors is unknown. Reverse transcribing all isolated RNA meant expressed TCRB transcripts were sequenced. Using immunoSEQ multiplex PCR, the repertoire was profiled, and TCRdb retains in-frame clones only, with some absent. Seen here are approximately 150,000 clones, less than 15% observed once, and the top ten hold 1.3%. The specimen was central memory CD4+ T cells from blood. These receptors were taken from a man aged 18-30 years with type 1 diabetes.

The chain uses TRBV5-1 and TRBJ1-2; D is unclear. CDR1 and CDR2 (germline): SGHRS, YFSETQ. The CDR3 spans 12 residues. The germline V and J ends were trimmed by 7 bases and 7 bases, with 14 bases remaining between them. CDR3 in DNA: TGCGCCAGCGGAGGAAGCGAGGGTGGCTACACCTTC. Translated, it gives CASGGSEGGYTF.

This clone was seen more than once but under ten times. The chain couples TRBV6-5 to TRBJ1-1; D is unresolved. The ends were cut back, 5 bases at V and 10 bases at J, with 14 bases in the middle. CDR3 size: 12 residues. Germline CDR1 reads MNHEY; CDR2 reads SVGAGI. The CDR3 here is CASSQSRSGAFF. CDR3 sequence (DNA): TGTGCCAGCAGTCAGAGTAGGTCTGGAGCTTTCTTT.

This clone was counted between two and nine times. The V call is TRBV5-4, the J call TRBJ2-2, with 7 bases lining up with TRBD1. Germline values: CDR1 SGHNT, CDR2 YYREEE (reference sequence). V lost 0 bases to trimming and J lost 4 bases; unmatched junction nucleotides: 6. The CDR3 is 16 amino acids. The CDR3: CASSLASGQFTGELFF. Written as DNA, the CDR3 is TGTGCCAGCAGCTTGGCTTCGGGACAGTTCACCGGGGAGCTGTTTTTT.

This clone was observed a few times. The rearrangement links TRBV7-2 to TRBJ2-7; D is unclear. The CDR3 contains 11 residues. Germline CDR1 SGHTA, CDR2 FQGNSA. V gave up 5 bases and J gave up 3 bases, with 5 bases separating them. The CDR3 is CASSRHYEQYF. The CDR3 DNA reads as TGTGCCAGCAGCCGACACTACGAGCAGTACTTC.

The chain combines TRBV7-6 with TRBJ2-2, with no clear D. The CDR3 is made up of 12 amino acids. V was trimmed by 5 bases and J by 4 bases, leaving 5 bases between them. CDR1 and CDR2 (germline): SGHVS, FNYEAQ. The CDR3 region is CASSRGTGELFF. For the CDR3, the DNA is TGTGCCAGCAGCCGAGGCACCGGGGAGCTGTTTTTT. Full variable domain (rest looked up from reference TRBV7-6 and TRBJ2-2): GAGVSQSPRYKVTKRGQDVALRCDPISGHVSLYWYRQALGQGPEFLTYFNYEAQQDKSGLPNDRFSAERPEGSISTLTIQRTEQRDSAMYRCASSRGTGELFFGEGSRLTVL.

This clone has more than one count but fewer than ten. The CDR3 coding sequence is TGTGCCAGCAGTGCCCTCAGGGGTCCCGGGGAGCTGTTTTTT. Residues: CASSALRGPGELFF. The V and J genes are TRBV6-1 and TRBJ2-2; TRBD1 is a possible D gene (6 bases). Trimming cost V 4 bases and J 6 bases, with 12 bases left between them. The CDR3 runs 14 residues. In germline, CDR1 is MNHNS, CDR2 SASEGT.

This chain connects TRBV18 to TRBJ2-1; TRBD1 matches at 9 bases. Germline trimming cut 6 bases from V and 5 bases from J; bases unmatched to any gene: 2. Germline CDR1 KGHSH, CDR2 LQKENI. The CDR3 has 13 amino acids. CDR3 nucleotides: TGTGCCAGCTCTGGGGACAGGGACAATGAGCAGTTCTTC. Its translation is CASSGDRDNEQFF. The full variable domain, completed using reference TRBV18 and TRBJ2-1, is NAGVMQNPRHLVRRRGQEARLRCSPMKGHSHVYWYRQLPEEGLKFMVYLQKENIIDESGMPKERFSAEFPKEGPSILRIQQVVRGDSAAYFCASSGDRDNEQFFGPGTRLTVL.

The DNA of the CDR3 is TGTGCCAGTAGTGACCAAATGGGGGCGAATCAGCCCCAGCATTTT. Translated, it gives CASSDQMGANQPQHF. The rearrangement links TRBV19 to TRBJ1-5; TRBD1 is a possible D gene (6 bases). The ends were cut back, 5 bases at V and 4 bases at J, with 15 bases in the middle. CDR3 length: 15 amino acids. CDR1 and CDR2 from the germline V gene are LNHDA and SQIVND (reference sequence).

The sample holds a few counts of this clone. V is TRBV5-1 and J is TRBJ1-1; 8 nucleotides match TRBD1. This CDR3 has 15 residues. Trimming took 4 bases from V and 5 from J; bases not matched to a gene: 10. The germline V gene encodes CDR1 SGHRS and CDR2 YFSETQ. This CDR3 reads CASSRSTGVRTEAFF. CDR3 coding DNA: TGCGCCAGCAGCCGATCGACAGGGGTGAGGACTGAAGCTTTCTTT.

This clone was observed a single time. The chain joins TRBV5-1 to TRBJ1-1; possible D gene TRBD1, 6 bases. The V gene lost 0 bases and the J gene lost 2 bases, with 17 bases spanning the gap. This CDR3 is 17 amino acids long. Germline lookup yields CDR1 SGHRS and CDR2 YFSETQ. The CDR3 region has the DNA TGCGCCAGCAGCTTGGCCGGAACCGGGACACTCAACACTGAAGCTTTCTTT. Protein product: CASSLAGTGTLNTEAFF. The full variable domain, its missing parts supplied by reference TRBV5-1 and TRBJ1-1, is KAGVTQTPRYLIKTRGQQVTLSCSPISGHRSVSWYQQTPGQGLQFLFEYFSETQRNKGNFPGRFSGRQFSNSRSEMNVSTLELGDSALYLCASSLAGTGTLNTEAFFGQGTRLTVV.

Concerning this clone itself: Other DNA sequences from this sample encode an identical CDR3 as well. The chain joins TRBV5-1 to TRBJ2-7; maybe TRBD2 (7 bases). The CDR3 is 14 residues long. CDR1 is SGHRS, CDR2 YFSETQ, per germline. Trimming left V 6 bases short and J 2 bases short, with 15 bases between. The CDR3 sequence: CASTHGGGTYEQYF. CDR3 nucleotides: TGCGCCAGCACTCATGGGGGGGGCACCTACGAGCAGTACTTC. Looking up the rest from reference TRBV5-1 and TRBJ2-7 gives the full variable domain: KAGVTQTPRYLIKTRGQQVTLSCSPISGHRSVSWYQQTPGQGLQFLFEYFSETQRNKGNFPGRFSGRQFSNSRSEMNVSTLELGDSALYLCASTHGGGTYEQYFGPGTRLTVT.

The chain is built from TRBV29-1 and TRBJ1-1; TRBD1 might be the D (5 bases). Germline values: CDR1 SQVTM, CDR2 ANQGSEA. V shed 3 bases and J shed 3 bases, with 14 bases lying between them. This CDR3 has 14 residues. CDR3 protein: CSVDSRDWDTEAFF. The CDR3 bases are TGCAGCGTTGATTCCAGGGATTGGGACACTGAAGCTTTCTTT.

This clone was seen a handful of times. J is TRBJ1-2 and V is TRBV10-3, with D unresolved. This CDR3 region has 15 residues. V was trimmed by 4 bases and J by 13 bases, leaving 25 bases between them. Looked up from germline, CDR1 is ENHRY and CDR2 is SYGVKD. The CDR3 spells CAISGAPGRPTERTF. In DNA form, the CDR3 reads TGTGCCATCAGTGGGGCCCCAGGACGTCCTACGGAACGCACCTTC.

The V call is TRBV13, the J call TRBJ1-1; 7 bases align to TRBD1. V was pared by 5 bases and J by 3 bases, with 9 bases of the junction left unmatched. The CDR3 sequence is 15 residues long. The germline V gene has CDR1 PRHDT and CDR2 FYEKMQ (reference sequence). CDR3: CASSLIDRDYTEAFF. In DNA form, the CDR3 reads TGTGCCAGCAGCCTTATAGACAGGGACTACACTGAAGCTTTCTTT.

In its sample, this clone was seen a few times. V usage is TRBV27 and J usage is TRBJ2-1; 14 nucleotides line up with TRBD2. The trim removed 0 bases at V and 8 bases at J, leaving 3 bases unmatched. The CDR3 length is 16 residues. Germline V CDR1 and CDR2: MNHEY, SMNVEV (reference sequence). The CDR3 sequence is CASSLSGTSGGDEQFF. The CDR3 coding sequence is TGTGCCAGCAGTTTATCGGGGACTAGCGGGGGCGATGAGCAGTTCTTC.

The chain has TRBV10-2 and TRBJ2-1, with 10 bases lining up with TRBD2. This CDR3 region has 14 residues. With V trimmed by 10 bases and J by 7 bases, 10 bases remained unmatched. Germline-derived CDR1 and CDR2 are WSHSY and SAAADI. The CDR3 spells CATTSSGGLNEQFF. In nucleotides, the CDR3 is TGCGCCACCACTTCTAGCGGGGGTCTAAATGAGCAGTTCTTC.

This clone was seen a handful of times. The V call is TRBV29-1, the J call TRBJ2-3, with D possibly being TRBD1 (6 bases). V shed 6 bases and J shed 0 bases, with 13 bases lying between them. This CDR3 has 14 amino acids. The V gene's germline CDR1 is SQVTM and CDR2 ANQGSEA. The CDR3 spells CSVRGTPSTDTQYF. CDR3 nucleotide sequence: TGCAGCGTGAGAGGGACACCTAGCACAGATACGCAGTATTTT.

The chain is built from TRBV2 and TRBJ2-3, with 10 bases fitting TRBD1. The CDR3 is made up of 16 amino acids. Germline CDR1 reads SNHLY; CDR2 reads FYNNEI. The V and J ends lost 6 bases and 2 bases, in that order; junction bases with no gene match: 8. The CDR3 coding sequence is TGTGCCAGCAGGCAAAAGGGACAGGGGATCACAGATACGCAGTATTTT. Protein product: CASRQKGQGITDTQYF.

A few counts support this clone. The chain recombines TRBV4-1 with TRBJ1-2, with unresolved D. The CDR3 contains 15 residues. V was trimmed by 0 bases and J by 6 bases, leaving 14 bases between them. CDR1 is MGHRA, CDR2 YSYEKL, per germline. CDR3 sequence (DNA): TGCGCCAGCAGCCAAGATGTGGGGTTATGGAATGGCTACACCTTC. It yields the protein CASSQDVGLWNGYTF.

This clone was picked up a small number of times. V gene TRBV29-1 combines with J gene TRBJ1-1; D possibly corresponds to TRBD1 (6 bases). This CDR3 has 13 amino acids. The V gene's germline CDR1 is SQVTM and CDR2 ANQGSEA. Between the trimmed V and J ends, which lost 3 bases and 4 bases, there was a span of 12 bases. The CDR3 reads CSVDPRGFTEAFF. The CDR3 nucleotides are TGCAGCGTTGACCCCAGGGGCTTCACTGAAGCTTTCTTT.

This clone has a count of ten or more. The chain recombines TRBV5-4 with TRBJ2-2; D assignment may be TRBD1 or TRBD2 (5 bases each). The CDR3 has 13 amino acids. Trimming took 5 bases from V and 9 from J, leaving 14 bases between them. Per the germline V gene, CDR1 is SGHNT and CDR2 is YYREEE (reference sequence). In DNA form, the CDR3 reads TGTGCCAGCAGGGCTGGGACCAGTAGGGAGCTGTTTTTT. Amino acids: CASRAGTSRELFF.

This clone was counted ten times or more. This chain connects TRBV6-4 to TRBJ1-2; D gene unclear. Germline CDR1 reads MRHNA; CDR2 reads SNTAGT. The V and J ends lost 3 bases and 4 bases respectively, with 12 bases between them. The CDR3 runs 14 residues. The CDR3, as DNA: TGTGCCAGCAGTGATCAAGGGTTCGGCTATGGCTACACCTTC. Amino acids: CASSDQGFGYGYTF.

The J gene is TRBJ2-1, the V gene TRBV5-4; weak D call: TRBD2 (5 bases). In germline, CDR1 is SGHNT, CDR2 YYREEE (reference sequence). This CDR3 has 15 amino acids. V was cut by 5 bases and J by 3 bases, with 15 bases left in between. CDR3 in amino acids: CASSSARDLYNEQFF. CDR3 nucleotide sequence: TGTGCCAGCAGTTCCGCCCGGGATCTCTACAATGAGCAGTTCTTC.

The rearrangement links TRBV18 to TRBJ2-7; 7 bases line up with TRBD1. Germline V gives CDR1 KGHSH, CDR2 LQKENI. CDR3 length: 15 residues. Germline trimming cut 2 bases from V and 2 bases from J; bases unmatched to any gene: 6. The DNA of the CDR3 is TGTGCCAGCTCACCAAACCGGGACAGTACCTACGAGCAGTACTTC. This encodes CASSPNRDSTYEQYF.

This clone was recorded a few times. This chain connects TRBV19 to TRBJ2-7; 10 bases fit TRBD1. Germline V gene sequence: CDR1 LNHDA, CDR2 SQIVND (reference sequence). There are 14 residues in the CDR3. The V and J ends lost 5 bases and 5 bases, in that order; junction bases with no gene match: 6. CDR3 protein: CASSLEGQGDEQYF. In DNA, the CDR3 is TGTGCCAGTAGTCTCGAAGGACAGGGGGACGAGCAGTACTTC.